This TCR beta chain was obtained from a study of shared clonotypes between healthy human individuals. Each PCR replicate from the sorted subsets contained around 0.2 ug DNA, which is some 30,000 T cell genomes. Assay: immunoSEQ multiplex PCR; the TCRdb copy retains only in-frame clones and omits some. The sample lists about 2.1 million clones, approximately 92% occurring once. Naive-designated CD8 cells lacked CD45RO, were positively enriched for CCR7, and omitted terminally differentiated effector memory CD45RA+ cells. The CDR3 is 13 residues long. Per the germline V gene, CDR1 is SQVTM and CDR2 is ANQGSEA. V was trimmed by 4 bases and J by 3 bases, leaving 13 bases between them.

The chain has TRBV29-1 and TRBJ2-7, with D unresolved. Sequenced sample: naive CD8+ T cells from PBMCs. This TCR was recovered from a man between 18 and 29 years old in good health. Some clones in this sample may be carry-over from other donors' samples. CDR3 sequence reads: CSVVPANHYEQYF. CDR3 DNA sequence: TGCAGCGTTGTCCCGGCTAATCACTACGAGCAGTACTTC.